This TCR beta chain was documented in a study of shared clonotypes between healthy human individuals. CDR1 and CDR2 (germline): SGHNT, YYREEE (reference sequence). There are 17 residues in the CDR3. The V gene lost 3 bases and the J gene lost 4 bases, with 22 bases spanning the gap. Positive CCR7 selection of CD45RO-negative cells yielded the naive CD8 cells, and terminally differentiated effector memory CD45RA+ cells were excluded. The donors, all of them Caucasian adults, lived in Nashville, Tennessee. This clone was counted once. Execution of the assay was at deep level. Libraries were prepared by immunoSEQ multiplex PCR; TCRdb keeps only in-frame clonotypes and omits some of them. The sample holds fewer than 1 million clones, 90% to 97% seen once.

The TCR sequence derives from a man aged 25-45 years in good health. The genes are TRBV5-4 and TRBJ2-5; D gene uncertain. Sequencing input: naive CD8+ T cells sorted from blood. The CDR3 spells CASSSYVGLDARETQYF. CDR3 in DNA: TGTGCCAGCAGCTCATACGTTGGTCTTGATGCCCGAGAGACCCAGTACTTC.